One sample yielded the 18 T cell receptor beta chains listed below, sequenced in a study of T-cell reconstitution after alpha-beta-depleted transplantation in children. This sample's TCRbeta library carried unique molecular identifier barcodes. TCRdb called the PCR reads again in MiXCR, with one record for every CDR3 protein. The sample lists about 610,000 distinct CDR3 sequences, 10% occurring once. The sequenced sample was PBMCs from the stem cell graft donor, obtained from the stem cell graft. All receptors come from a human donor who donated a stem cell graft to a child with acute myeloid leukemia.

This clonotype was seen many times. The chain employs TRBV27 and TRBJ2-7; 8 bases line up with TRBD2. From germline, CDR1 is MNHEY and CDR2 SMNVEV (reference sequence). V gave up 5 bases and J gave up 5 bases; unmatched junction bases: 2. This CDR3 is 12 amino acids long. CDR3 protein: CASSLAGNEQYF. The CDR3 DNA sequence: TGTGCCAGCAGTCTAGCGGGTAACGAGCAGTACTTC.

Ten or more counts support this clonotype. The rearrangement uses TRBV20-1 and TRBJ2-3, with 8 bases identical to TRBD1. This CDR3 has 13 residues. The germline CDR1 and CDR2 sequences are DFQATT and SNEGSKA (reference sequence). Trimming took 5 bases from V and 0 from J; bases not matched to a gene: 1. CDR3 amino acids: CSARTGSTDTQYF. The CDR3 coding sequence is TGCAGTGCTCGGACAGGGAGCACAGATACGCAGTATTTT.

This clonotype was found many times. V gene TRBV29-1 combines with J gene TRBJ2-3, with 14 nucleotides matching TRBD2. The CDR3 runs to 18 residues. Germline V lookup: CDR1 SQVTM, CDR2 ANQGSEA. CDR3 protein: CRHDRRLAGGRCTDTQYF. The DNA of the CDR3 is TGCAGACACGACAGAAGACTAGCGGGAGGGCGATGCACAGATACGCAGTATTTT.

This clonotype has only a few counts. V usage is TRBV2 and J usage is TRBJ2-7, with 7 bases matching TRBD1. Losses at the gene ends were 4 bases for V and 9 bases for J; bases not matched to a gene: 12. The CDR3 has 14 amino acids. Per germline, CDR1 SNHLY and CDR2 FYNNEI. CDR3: CASSVGQRERWQYF. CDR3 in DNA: TGTGCCAGCAGTGTGGGACAGCGAGAGAGATGGCAGTACTTC. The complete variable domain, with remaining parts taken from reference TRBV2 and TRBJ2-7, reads EPEVTQTPSHQVTQMGQEVILRCVPISNHLYFYWYRQILGQKVEFLVSFYNNEISEKSEIFDDQFSVERPDGSNFTLKIRSTKLEDSAMYFCASSVGQRERWQYFGPGTRLTVT.

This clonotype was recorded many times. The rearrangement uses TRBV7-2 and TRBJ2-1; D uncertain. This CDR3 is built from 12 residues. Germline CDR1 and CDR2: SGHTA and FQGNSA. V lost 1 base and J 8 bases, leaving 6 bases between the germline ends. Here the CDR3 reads CASSLDLDEQFF. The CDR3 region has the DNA TGTGCCAGCAGCTTAGATTTAGATGAGCAGTTCTTC.

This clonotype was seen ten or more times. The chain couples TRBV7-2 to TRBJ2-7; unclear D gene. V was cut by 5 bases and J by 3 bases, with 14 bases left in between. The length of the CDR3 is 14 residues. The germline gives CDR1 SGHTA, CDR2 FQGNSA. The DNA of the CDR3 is TGTGCCAGCAGCCCCCAACCGGGTTACTACGAGCAGTACTTC. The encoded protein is CASSPQPGYYEQYF.

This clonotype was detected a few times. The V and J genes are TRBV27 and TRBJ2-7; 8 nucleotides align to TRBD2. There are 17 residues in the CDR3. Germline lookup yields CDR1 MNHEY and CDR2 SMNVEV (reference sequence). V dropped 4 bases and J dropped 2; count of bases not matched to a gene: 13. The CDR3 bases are TGTGCCAGCAGTTACCTCCCCGGTCGTAGCGGGGCCTACGAGCAGTACTTC. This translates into CASSYLPGRSGAYEQYF.

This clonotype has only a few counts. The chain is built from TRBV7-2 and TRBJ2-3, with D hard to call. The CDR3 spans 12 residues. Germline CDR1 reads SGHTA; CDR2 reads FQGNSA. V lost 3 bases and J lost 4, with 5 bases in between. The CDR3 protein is CASSFWADTQYF. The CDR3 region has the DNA TGTGCCAGCAGCTTCTGGGCAGATACGCAGTATTTT.

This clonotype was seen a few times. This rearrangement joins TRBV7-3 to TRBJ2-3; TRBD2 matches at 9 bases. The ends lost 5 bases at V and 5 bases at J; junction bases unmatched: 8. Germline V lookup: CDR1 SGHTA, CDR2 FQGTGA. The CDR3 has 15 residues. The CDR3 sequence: CASSAPSGIRDTQYF. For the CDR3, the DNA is TGTGCCAGCAGCGCCCCTAGCGGGATCAGAGATACGCAGTATTTT.

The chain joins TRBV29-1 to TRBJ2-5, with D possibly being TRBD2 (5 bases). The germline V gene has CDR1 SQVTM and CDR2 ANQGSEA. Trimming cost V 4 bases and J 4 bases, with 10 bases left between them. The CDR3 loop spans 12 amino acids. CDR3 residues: CSVGPSGETQYF. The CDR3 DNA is TGCAGCGTTGGACCCAGCGGAGAGACCCAGTACTTC.

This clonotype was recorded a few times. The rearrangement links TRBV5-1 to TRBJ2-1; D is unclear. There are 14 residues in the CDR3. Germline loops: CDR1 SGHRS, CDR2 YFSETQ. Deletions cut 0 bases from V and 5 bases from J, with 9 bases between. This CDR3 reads CASSLVVQNNEQFF. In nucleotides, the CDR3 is TGCGCCAGCAGCTTGGTTGTACAGAACAATGAGCAGTTCTTC.

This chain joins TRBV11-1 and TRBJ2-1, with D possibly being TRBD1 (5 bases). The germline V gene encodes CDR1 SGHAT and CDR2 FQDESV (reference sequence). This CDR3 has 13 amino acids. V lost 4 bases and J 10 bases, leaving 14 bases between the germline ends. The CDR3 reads CASSSLRVIEQFF. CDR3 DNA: TGTGCCAGCAGCTCCCTCAGGGTCATCGAGCAGTTCTTC.

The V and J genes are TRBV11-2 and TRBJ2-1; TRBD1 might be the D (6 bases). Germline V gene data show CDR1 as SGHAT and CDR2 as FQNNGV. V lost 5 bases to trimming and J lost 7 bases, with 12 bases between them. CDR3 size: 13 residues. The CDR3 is CASSVRGINEQFF. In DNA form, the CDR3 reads TGTGCCAGCAGCGTCAGGGGCATAAATGAGCAGTTCTTC.

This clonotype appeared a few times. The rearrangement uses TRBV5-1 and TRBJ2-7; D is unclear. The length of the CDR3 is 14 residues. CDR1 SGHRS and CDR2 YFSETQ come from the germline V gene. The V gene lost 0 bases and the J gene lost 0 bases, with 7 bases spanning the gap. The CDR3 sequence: CASSLGPISYEQYF. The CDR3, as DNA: TGCGCCAGCAGCTTGGGTCCGATCTCCTACGAGCAGTACTTC. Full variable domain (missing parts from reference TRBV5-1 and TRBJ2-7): KAGVTQTPRYLIKTRGQQVTLSCSPISGHRSVSWYQQTPGQGLQFLFEYFSETQRNKGNFPGRFSGRQFSNSRSEMNVSTLELGDSALYLCASSLGPISYEQYFGPGTRLTVT.

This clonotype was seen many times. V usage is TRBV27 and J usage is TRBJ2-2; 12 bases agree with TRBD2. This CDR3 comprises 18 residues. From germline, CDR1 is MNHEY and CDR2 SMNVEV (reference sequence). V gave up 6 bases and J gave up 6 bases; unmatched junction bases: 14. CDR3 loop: CASSRRLAGVVGSGELFF. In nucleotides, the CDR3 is TGTGCCAGCAGCCGCCGACTAGCGGGAGTTGTAGGGTCCGGGGAGCTGTTTTTT.

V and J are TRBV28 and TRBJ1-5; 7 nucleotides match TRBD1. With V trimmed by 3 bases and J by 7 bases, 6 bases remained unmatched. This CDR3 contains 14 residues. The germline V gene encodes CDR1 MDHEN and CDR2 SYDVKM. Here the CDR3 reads CASSFDREEQPQHF. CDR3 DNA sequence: TGTGCCAGCAGTTTCGACAGGGAGGAACAGCCCCAGCATTTT.

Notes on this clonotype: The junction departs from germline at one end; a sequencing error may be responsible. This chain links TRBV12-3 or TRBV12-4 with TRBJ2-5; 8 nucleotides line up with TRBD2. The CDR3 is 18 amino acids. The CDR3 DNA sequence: TGTGCCATCAGTTTAAAAGGAGGGTCGGGAGCGGGAGTTAAGACCCAGTACTTC. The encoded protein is CAISLKGGSGAGVKTQYF.

CDR3 sequence: CASSQAPSPSSYNEQFF. CDR3 nucleotides: TGTGCCAGCAGCCAGGCCCCTAGCCCTAGCTCCTACAATGAGCAGTTCTTC. This chain links TRBV4-2 with TRBJ2-1, with D tentatively TRBD2 (5 bases). The CDR3 covers 17 residues. Germline CDR1 and CDR2: LGHNA and YNFKEQ. V was cut by 3 bases and J by 0 bases, with 15 bases left in between.